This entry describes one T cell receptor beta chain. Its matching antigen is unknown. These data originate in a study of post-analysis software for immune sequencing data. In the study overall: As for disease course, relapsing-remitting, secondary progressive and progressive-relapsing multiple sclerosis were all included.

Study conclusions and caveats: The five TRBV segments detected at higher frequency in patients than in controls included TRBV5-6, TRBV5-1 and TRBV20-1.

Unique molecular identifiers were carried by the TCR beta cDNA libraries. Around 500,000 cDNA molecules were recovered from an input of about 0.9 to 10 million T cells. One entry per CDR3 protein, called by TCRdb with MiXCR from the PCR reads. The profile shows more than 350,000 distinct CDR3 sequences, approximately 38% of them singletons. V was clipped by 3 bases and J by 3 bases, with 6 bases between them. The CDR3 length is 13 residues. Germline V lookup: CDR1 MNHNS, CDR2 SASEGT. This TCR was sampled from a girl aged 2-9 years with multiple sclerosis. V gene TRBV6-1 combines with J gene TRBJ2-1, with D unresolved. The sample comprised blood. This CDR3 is CASSENYYNEQFF. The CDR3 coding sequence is TGTGCCAGCAGTGAGAATTACTACAATGAGCAGTTCTTC.